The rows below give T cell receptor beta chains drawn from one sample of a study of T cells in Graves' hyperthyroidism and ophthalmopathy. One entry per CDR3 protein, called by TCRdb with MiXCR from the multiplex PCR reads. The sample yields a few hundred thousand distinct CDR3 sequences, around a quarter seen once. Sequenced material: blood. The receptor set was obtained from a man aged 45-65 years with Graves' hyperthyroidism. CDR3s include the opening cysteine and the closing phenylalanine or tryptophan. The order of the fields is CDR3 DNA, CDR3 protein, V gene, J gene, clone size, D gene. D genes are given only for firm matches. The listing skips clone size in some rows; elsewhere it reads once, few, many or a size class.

CDR3 DNA: TGTGCCAGCAGCCCCGGGACTAGCGCCACCTACGAGCAGTACTTC; CDR3 protein: CASSPGTSATYEQYF; V gene: TRBV7-2; J gene: TRBJ2-7; clone size: few; D gene: TRBD2
CDR3 DNA: TGTGCCAGCAGTGGCCCGGGACACAGCTCCTACGAGCAGTACTTC; CDR3 protein: CASSGPGHSSYEQYF; V gene: TRBV6-1; J gene: TRBJ2-7; clone size: few; D gene: NA
CDR3 DNA: TGTGCCAGCTCACCTATGACGGGGGGTTACAATGAGCAGTTCTTC; CDR3 protein: CASSPMTGGYNEQFF; V gene: TRBV18; J gene: TRBJ2-1; clone size: few; D gene: TRBD2
CDR3 DNA: TGCAGCGTTGGGGGGGGGAGCACTGAAGCTTTCTTT; CDR3 protein: CSVGGGSTEAFF; V gene: TRBV29-1; J gene: TRBJ1-1; clone size: many; D gene: NA
CDR3 DNA: TGCAGTGCTAGAGATCGAGTAGACGGCTACACCTTC; CDR3 protein: CSARDRVDGYTF; V gene: TRBV20-1; J gene: TRBJ1-2; clone size: NA; D gene: NA
CDR3 DNA: TGTGCCAGCAGTACCCGGACAGTTGCGGGGGAGCAGTACTTC; CDR3 protein: CASSTRTVAGEQYF; V gene: TRBV12-3/TRBV12-4; J gene: TRBJ2-7; clone size: NA; D gene: NA
CDR3 DNA: TGCAGCGGATCAAACCTGTTAGCTAACTATGGCTACACCTTC; CDR3 protein: CSGSNLLANYGYTF; V gene: TRBV29-1; J gene: TRBJ1-2; clone size: few; D gene: NA
CDR3 DNA: TGTGCCAGCAGTTTATTCGCGGGGGGGGACCTCTACAATGAGCAGTTCTTC; CDR3 protein: CASSLFAGGDLYNEQFF; V gene: TRBV12-3/TRBV12-4; J gene: TRBJ2-1; clone size: many; D gene: TRBD2
CDR3 DNA: TGCAGTGCTAGTTTAGACACAGGGAACACTGAAGCTTTCTTT; CDR3 protein: CSASLDTGNTEAFF; V gene: TRBV20-1; J gene: TRBJ1-1; clone size: NA; D gene: NA
CDR3 DNA: TGTGCCAGCAGTTGGCAGGGGGAAGACGAGCAGTACTTC; CDR3 protein: CASSWQGEDEQYF; V gene: TRBV27; J gene: TRBJ2-7; clone size: many; D gene: TRBD1
CDR3 DNA: TGTGCCAGCAGTGAGGACTTGGGAAAAGCTTTCTTT; CDR3 protein: CASSEDLGKAFF; V gene: TRBV6-1; J gene: TRBJ1-1; clone size: many; D gene: NA
CDR3 DNA: TGCGCCAGCAGCCAAGTCACCGGGACAGGCGCCTACAATGAGCAGTTCTTC; CDR3 protein: CASSQVTGTGAYNEQFF; V gene: TRBV7-2; J gene: TRBJ2-1; clone size: NA; D gene: TRBD1
CDR3 DNA: TGTGCCAGCAGCTTATCTGCTGGGACCGCGGAGCAGTTCTTC; CDR3 protein: CASSLSAGTAEQFF; V gene: TRBV11-2; J gene: TRBJ2-1; clone size: many; D gene: NA
CDR3 DNA: TGTGCCACCAGTGATTTCCCCAGGGGACCACGTACGCAGTATTTT; CDR3 protein: CATSDFPRGPRTQYF; V gene: TRBV24-1; J gene: TRBJ2-3; clone size: many; D gene: NA
CDR3 DNA: TGTGCCAGCAGTCCCGGACAGGGGACATGGAACACTGAAGCTTTCTTT; CDR3 protein: CASSPGQGTWNTEAFF; V gene: TRBV6-1; J gene: TRBJ1-1; clone size: few; D gene: TRBD1
CDR3 DNA: TGTGCCAGCAGCACCGGGGGCACCGGTTACAATGAGCAGTTCTTC; CDR3 protein: CASSTGGTGYNEQFF; V gene: TRBV7-6; J gene: TRBJ2-1; clone size: few; D gene: NA
CDR3 DNA: TGTGCCAGCAGCCGCCTCACTAGCGGGAGTAGAGATACGCAGTATTTT; CDR3 protein: CASSRLTSGSRDTQYF; V gene: TRBV3-1; J gene: TRBJ2-3; clone size: NA; D gene: TRBD2
CDR3 DNA: TGTGCCAGCAGCCCTGTAGCGGGGACCTACGAGCAGTACTTC; CDR3 protein: CASSPVAGTYEQYF; V gene: TRBV11-2; J gene: TRBJ2-7; clone size: NA; D gene: TRBD2
CDR3 DNA: TGTGCCAGCAGCTTGGAGGGGACAGTATACAATGAGCAGTTCTTC; CDR3 protein: CASSLEGTVYNEQFF; V gene: TRBV5-5; J gene: TRBJ2-1; clone size: few; D gene: TRBD1
CDR3 DNA: TGTGCCAGCAGTTTAGGGAGACAGGGTCAGTACTTC; CDR3 protein: CASSLGRQGQYF; V gene: TRBV12-3/TRBV12-4; J gene: TRBJ2-5; clone size: few; D gene: TRBD1
CDR3 DNA: TGCAGCGTGGGACAGGGGGAGGGCTCCGAGCAGTACTTC; CDR3 protein: CSVGQGEGSEQYF; V gene: TRBV29-1; J gene: TRBJ2-7; clone size: NA; D gene: TRBD1
CDR3 DNA: TGTGCCAGCAGCTCGGGAGGGCTTACCTACGAGCAGTACTTC; CDR3 protein: CASSSGGLTYEQYF; V gene: TRBV11-2; J gene: TRBJ2-7; clone size: many; D gene: TRBD2
CDR3 DNA: TGTGCCAGCAGCTTCGGACACGGGCTAGACCAAGAGACCCAGTACTTC; CDR3 protein: CASSFGHGLDQETQYF; V gene: TRBV11-3; J gene: TRBJ2-5; clone size: many; D gene: NA
CDR3 DNA: TGTGCCAGCAGCCAAGGAGGGGCACAGGCGATGGCCCAGTACTTC; CDR3 protein: CASSQGGAQAMAQYF; V gene: TRBV3-1; J gene: TRBJ2-5; clone size: many; D gene: NA
CDR3 DNA: TGTGCCAGCAGTGAAATCGGGGCCCTTGTAAAGACCCAGTACTTC; CDR3 protein: CASSEIGALVKTQYF; V gene: TRBV2; J gene: TRBJ2-5; clone size: many; D gene: NA
CDR3 DNA: TGTGCCAGTAGTATTTTCTCCCACAGAGGAGGCTACGAGCAGTACTTC; CDR3 protein: CASSIFSHRGGYEQYF; V gene: TRBV19; J gene: TRBJ2-7; clone size: NA; D gene: NA
CDR3 DNA: TGTGCCAGCCCCTCTTGGGCCAACACTGAAGCTTTCTTT; CDR3 protein: CASPSWANTEAFF; V gene: TRBV6-1; J gene: TRBJ1-1; clone size: NA; D gene: NA
CDR3 DNA: TGTGCCAGCAGCCTGACCCACCTAGTCTTTTTCACAGATACGCAGTATTTT; CDR3 protein: CASSLTHLVFFTDTQYF; V gene: TRBV11-3; J gene: TRBJ2-3; clone size: NA; D gene: NA
CDR3 DNA: TGTGCCACCGGTGACCCAGCGTACCTTGATACGCAGTATTTT; CDR3 protein: CATGDPAYLDTQYF; V gene: TRBV24-1; J gene: TRBJ2-3; clone size: NA; D gene: NA
CDR3 DNA: TGTGCCAGCAGCCAAGAATGGGCTAGCGTTGAAGAGACCCAGTACTTC; CDR3 protein: CASSQEWASVEETQYF; V gene: TRBV4-2; J gene: TRBJ2-5; clone size: NA; D gene: NA
CDR3 DNA: TGCAGTGCTAGCGGGACTAGCGGGAGGGAATCCTACGAGCAGTACTTC; CDR3 protein: CSASGTSGRESYEQYF; V gene: TRBV20-1; J gene: TRBJ2-7; clone size: NA; D gene: TRBD2
CDR3 DNA: TGCGCCAGCAGACTTCGTGGGACGGAGCAAGAGACCCAGTACTTC; CDR3 protein: CASRLRGTEQETQYF; V gene: TRBV5-1; J gene: TRBJ2-5; clone size: many; D gene: NA
CDR3 DNA: TGTGCCAGCAGCTTGGACAGGGGCCAGGTCTATGGCTACACCTTC; CDR3 protein: CASSLDRGQVYGYTF; V gene: TRBV5-6; J gene: TRBJ1-2; clone size: few; D gene: TRBD1
CDR3 DNA: TGTGCCAGCAGTCTCGGCCTTGCTGCGGCGGAGACCCAGTACTTC; CDR3 protein: CASSLGLAAAETQYF; V gene: TRBV27; J gene: TRBJ2-5; clone size: many; D gene: NA
CDR3 DNA: TGTGCCAGCACTGTTAGCGGGGCCAGCCGGGAGACCCAGTACTTC; CDR3 protein: CASTVSGASRETQYF; V gene: TRBV7-9; J gene: TRBJ2-5; clone size: NA; D gene: TRBD2
CDR3 DNA: TGTGCCAGCAGTTCAATGGGACGATTCTCAGGCTACACCTTC; CDR3 protein: CASSSMGRFSGYTF; V gene: TRBV27; J gene: TRBJ1-2; clone size: many; D gene: NA